This TCR beta chain was documented in a study of shared clonotypes between healthy human individuals. Terminally differentiated effector memory CD45RA+ cells were excluded by CCR7 positive selection of CD45RO-negative cells. Study processing details: Junction-only sequences produced by ImmunoSEQ had no quality scores, so filtering differed. The protocol was immunoSEQ multiplex PCR, while the TCRdb copy is restricted to in-frame clones and leaves out a portion. V and J calls and clone size follow that table, whereas D and trimming were derived from the DNA. The sample comprises roughly 2 million clones, around 96% of which are singletons, and 0.9% to 1.3% rests with the top ten. Losses at the gene ends were 0 bases for V and 4 bases for J; bases not matched to a gene: 6. The CDR3 has 16 amino acids. Germline V gives CDR1 SGDLS, CDR2 YYNGEE. Study results and limitations: Generally, naive subsets came out with larger estimated richness than memory subsets. The expectation was that sequencing depth would affect clonotype sharing among donors.

Worth noting for this clone: What it binds is not known.

The rearrangement joins TRBV9 to TRBJ2-3; 9 bases match TRBD2. The receptor comes from a man between 18 and 35 years old in good health. Sequencing used naive CD8+ T cells sorted from blood. This CDR3 reads CASSVVAGEFADTQYF. The CDR3 nucleotides are TGTGCCAGCAGCGTAGTAGCGGGAGAGTTCGCAGATACGCAGTATTTT.